This TCR beta chain originates from a study of T cell changes during pregnancy in multiple sclerosis. The CDR3 is 15 amino acids. Trimming removed 5 bases at V and 8 bases at J, with 21 bases between. The V gene's germline CDR1 is MDHEN and CDR2 SYDVKM. Clones were read by immunoSEQ multiplex PCR, and TCRdb kept only the in-frame ones, dropping some. The sample comprises around 50,000 clones, about 90% of which are singletons, and roughly 0.2% rests with the top ten. Sample: CD4+ T cells from peripheral blood mononuclear cells, taken in the second trimester of pregnancy. The gene calls are TRBV28 and TRBJ1-2; D perhaps matches TRBD1 (6 bases). This TCR derives from a female donor with multiple sclerosis, enrolled in a pregnancy study. CDR3 sequence: CASSASGTILDGYTF. CDR3 DNA sequence: TGTGCCAGCAGTGCCTCCGGGACAATATTAGACGGCTACACCTTC.